The subject of this entry is one TCR beta chain. Its antigen is undetermined. The sample belongs to a study of cytomegalovirus exposure and HLA in healthy donors. Across the study: Sequencing of 150 million to 200 million T cells in an earlier analysis found 100 million to 140 million unique TCR beta sequences.

General study findings and limits: After further analysis at a later stage, 16,951 TCR beta sequences were associated with HLA alleles at 0.05 false discovery rate. Accurate prediction of most subjects' HLA-A and HLA-B alleles from TCR beta sequences was reported.

Germline values: CDR1 MNHEY, CDR2 SVGAGI. Unmatched junction bases numbered 8, after V lost 5 bases and J lost 7 bases. This CDR3 is built from 14 residues. The PCR ran on 60 Vbeta and 13 Jbeta primers. Clones were read by immunoSEQ multiplex PCR, and TCRdb kept only the in-frame ones, dropping some. Of about 190,000 clones listed, about 81% are singletons. The sequenced sample was PBMCs. This chain uses TRBV6-5 with TRBJ1-5; 7 positions agree with TRBD1. The source of this sequence is a man aged 25 to 40 in good health and CMV-seropositive. The CDR3 region is CASSRTEGGQPQHF. The CDR3 bases are TGTGCCAGCAGTCGCACGGAAGGGGGCCAGCCCCAGCATTTT.